The rows below give T cell receptor beta chains drawn from one sample of a study of T cells in Graves' hyperthyroidism and ophthalmopathy. One entry per CDR3 protein results from TCRdb running MiXCR on the multiplex PCR reads. The top ten hold over 12% of the sample, which has roughly 420,000 distinct CDR3 sequences, 15% to 17% seen once. The specimen was blood. These receptors were obtained from a woman under 30 with Graves' hyperthyroidism. The CDR3 runs from the conserved cysteine through the conserved F or W. Each record gives: D gene, clone size, V gene, J gene, CDR3 length, CDR3 DNA, CDR3 protein. D genes are given only for firm matches. A row's size may be missing; if present it is once, few, many or a size class.

>NA|NA|TRBV12-3/TRBV12-4|TRBJ2-6|16
TGTGCCAGCAGTCACGGACGGAACTCTGGGGCCAACGTCCTGACTTTC
CASSHGRNSGANVLTF
>NA|few|TRBV27|TRBJ2-3|16
TGTGCCAGCAGCGGAGGGGAGGGGGCGCGTGCAGATACGCAGTATTTT
CASSGGEGARADTQYF
>TRBD1|many|TRBV11-2|TRBJ1-6|17
TGTGCCAGCAGCTTAAGTGGGACAGGGCTTTTCAATTCACCCCTCCACTTT
CASSLSGTGLFNSPLHF
>TRBD1|few|TRBV9|TRBJ2-5|14
TGTGCCAGCAGCGGGGACAGCCAAAGAGAGACCCAGTACTTC
CASSGDSQRETQYF
>NA|many|TRBV5-1|TRBJ2-7|11
TGCGCCAGCGGGGACACCTACGAGCAGTACTTC
CASGDTYEQYF
>NA|NA|TRBV12-3/TRBV12-4|TRBJ1-5|14
TGTGCCAGCAGTTTCGGTCCGCGCAATCAGCCCCAGCATTTT
CASSFGPRNQPQHF
>NA|NA|TRBV5-6|TRBJ2-1|17
TGTGCCAGCAGCTTGAACGGGGGTGTGGGGGCGTACAATGAGCAGTTCTTC
CASSLNGGVGAYNEQFF
>TRBD2|many|TRBV6-2/TRBV6-3|TRBJ2-1|13
TGTGCCAGCGGGAGGGCGGGTGACAATGAGCAGTTCTTC
CASGRAGDNEQFF
>NA|many|TRBV18|TRBJ1-5|15
TGTGCCAGCAAACAAAATGGGGGCGAAGGTCAGCCCCAGCATTTT
CASKQNGGEGQPQHF
>NA|once|TRBV6-2/TRBV6-3|TRBJ1-5|14
TGTGCCAGCAGGCAACAGGGCTCCAATCAGCCCCAGCATTTT
CASRQQGSNQPQHF
>NA|NA|TRBV5-1|TRBJ2-5|15
TGCGCCAGCAGCCCTTTACAGGGTCTCCAAGAGACCCAGTACTTC
CASSPLQGLQETQYF